This T cell receptor (beta chain) emerged from a study of blood T cells in healthy people across ages (dated by TCRdb to the mid-2010s). Concerning the study at large: In model experiments, template switching captured about one uniquely barcoded TCR beta cDNA molecule for every two T cells. To track age-related changes in TCR beta repertoire diversity, the study relied on deep sequencing normalized with unique cDNA molecular identifiers. The donors were split into four age groups: young (average 16 years), middle-aged (roughly 39), aged (over 55) and long-lived (over 80). To avoid experimental bias, donors of different ages were distributed randomly across sequencing lanes. Using the same blood draw, the study looked at two additional independent replicas of 1 million unique cDNA reads for two donors, one aged 18 to 29 and the other aged 80 or older.

Systemically healthy Caucasian individuals from Russia, 35 to 50 in total and aged about 6 to 100 years, were included as donors. Approximately 9.3 milliliters of peripheral blood were drawn from each donor into EDTA-treated Vacutainer tubes. Ficoll-Paque density-gradient centrifugation was used to isolate PBMCs, with at least 6 million per sample. Trizol reagent was used to extract total RNA from PBMCs, with at least 5.5 micrograms per sample. Naive CD45RAhigh/CD27high T cell percentages were measured by flow cytometry on a PBMC aliquot from every donor. The library was produced with 5' RACE. Instrument used: Illumina HiSeq 2500. A second PCR of roughly 6 to 12 cycles was performed with a sample-barcoded 5' primer and a J-beta primer mix. A template-switch 5' adaptor carrying 12 random nucleotides introduced a unique molecular identifier onto each TCR beta cDNA molecule. Each sample yielded at least 2.5 million CDR3-containing paired-end reads. First-strand cDNA synthesis was performed from all RNA using the Mint cDNA synthesis kit, with priming by a TRBC-specific oligonucleotide. All cDNA was treated with uracil-DNA glycosylase and then went through a first 18-cycle PCR with the universal primers M1SS and BC2_uni_R. The study's processing was this. Normalization of each sample was performed by random selection of 1 million high-quality reads, each carrying a distinct molecular identifier. Reads sharing molecular identifiers were discarded rather than binned into consensus sequences. MiTCR, with a Q25 quality threshold and the strictest error-elimination algorithm, was used for CDR3 identification, clonotype clustering and error correction. A nonparametric unseen species model using Euler transformation provided a lower-bound estimate of total TCR beta diversity. TCRdb took the public reads, trimmed them with fastp at Q25, ran MiXCR for clone calling and kept in-frame beta chains. Rows with a matching CDR3 protein are joined into one entry that keeps the most common DNA and genes. The V and J calls reflect TCRdb's pipeline rather than the authors' work. Recorded for this sample are some 1 million distinct CDR3 sequences; 45% of them occurred a single time. The ten largest clonotypes hold under 20% of the sample.

General conclusions and limits of the study: Estimates of total diversity based on one million sequenced T cells were considered lower bounds and underestimates. Compared with the aged group, the long-lived group had more naive CD4+ T cells, fewer expanded clones and increased TCR diversity, suggesting age selection. A strong correlation was found between observed TCR beta diversity and the percentage of naive T cells measured by flow cytometry. Because profiling used bulk unsorted PBMCs, naive and antigen-experienced compartments could not be compared conclusively. Observed TCR beta diversity per million T cells fell roughly linearly with age, and a significant reduction was already apparent by age approximately 40. Donor CMV infection status was unknown, potentially confounding age-related changes in expanded clonotypes.

The table lists this clonotype with a few counts. Its antigen target is currently unknown. Per-base quality was not reported, and no clone a single base away is much larger than it. The specimen was blood. The clonotype was recovered from a woman in her fifties or sixties in good health.

Here is the DNA: TGCGCCAGCAGGCCAGCGGGAACACAAGAGACCCAGTACTTC. Translated, it gives CASRPAGTQETQYF. The rearranged segments are TRBV5-1 and TRBJ2-5, with 7 central nucleotides matching TRBD2. Based on the germline V gene, the CDR1 and CDR2 sequences are SGHRS and YFSETQ. Trimming removed 5 bases from V and 2 bases from J; the gene matches leave 6 bases unexplained. The CDR3 numbers 14 residues from cysteine through phenylalanine. Only the CDR3 DNA stays, 42 bases, in frame from base 1.